This TCR beta chain was recovered during a study of cytomegalovirus exposure and HLA in healthy donors. Findings and caveats of the study: CMV serostatus stood as the only immune exposure information on hand. The productive fraction for most TCR beta V segments was about 87% or about 30% in an earlier analysis. Across donors, presence/absence analyses took sequencing depth to be roughly uniform.

Concerning this clone: The antigen is not known.

V lost 3 bases and J 2 bases, leaving 7 bases between the germline ends. CDR1 KGHSH and CDR2 LQKENI come from the germline V gene. The CDR3 sequence is 13 residues long. Researchers ran the PCR with 60 Vbeta and 13 Jbeta primers. Produced via immunoSEQ multiplex PCR; TCRdb's table is partial and in-frame only. The sample has 90,000 to 120,000 clones; around 77% are singletons. J is TRBJ1-2 and V is TRBV18; D is unresolved. The material sequenced was PBMCs. This sequence originates from a male donor in good health and CMV-seronegative. CDR3 nucleotide sequence: TGTGCCAGCTCACCTTTAATGAACTATGGCTACACCTTC. Protein: CASSPLMNYGYTF.